These 2 T cell receptor beta chains share one sample of origin, sequenced in a study of blood T cells in healthy people across ages. PCR was performed a second time for roughly 7 to 11 cycles using a sample-barcoded 5' primer and a J-beta primer mix. TCRdb ran MiXCR on the 5' RACE reads and lists one entry per CDR3 protein. The sample contains 270,000 or so distinct CDR3 sequences, 25% to 30% of which appear only once. The sequenced sample was blood. All receptors derive from a woman between 65 and 79 years old in good health.

V is TRBV12-3 or TRBV12-4 and J is TRBJ1-4; possible D gene TRBD1, 6 bases. The CDR3 has 17 amino acids. Trimming stripped 3 bases from V and 0 bases from J, with 14 bases between. CDR3 in DNA: TGTGCCAGCAGTTTCACGGGGGCGAGGGCAACTAATGAAAAACTGTTTTTT. It specifies CASSFTGARATNEKLFF.

In this sample, this clonotype turned up many times. The CDR3 bases are TGTGCCAGCAGAAAAACAAAGAACACTGAAGCTTTCTTT. Translated: CASRKTKNTEAFF. The genes are TRBV28 and TRBJ1-1; no clear D gene. The germline CDR1 and CDR2 sequences are MDHEN and SYDVKM. With 6 bases removed from V and 1 base from J, the gap between germline ends came to 9 bases. The CDR3 consists of 13 residues.